These T cell receptor beta chains were read from a single sample in a study of T cell repertoires in cytomegalovirus infection. Which antigens these TCRs recognize remains unknown. TCRdb re-called the reads through MiXCR, storing one row per CDR3 protein. The table records approximately 590,000 distinct CDR3 sequences, over 35% of them present only once. The specimen was cultured PBMCs, collected from culture after CMV antigen stimulation. These receptors were taken from a human donor in good health (CMV status not recorded). Some clones in this sample may be carry-over from other donors' samples. CDR3s include the opening cysteine and the closing phenylalanine or tryptophan. D genes are given only for firm matches.

V,D,J,CDR3
TRBV20-1,NA,TRBJ2-1,CSARGPGSYSYNEQFF
TRBV6-1,NA,TRBJ1-5,CASRQARDSNQPQHF
TRBV12-3/TRBV12-4,TRBD1,TRBJ2-2,CASTLDRRNTGELFF
TRBV10-3,TRBD2,TRBJ2-6,CAISELGLAGARGANVLTF
TRBV15,NA,TRBJ2-3,CATSRPYRGDTQYF
TRBV4-1,NA,TRBJ2-5,CASSQESEETQYF
TRBV11-2,TRBD2,TRBJ2-7,CASSLGGGWRVTPYEQYF
TRBV12-3/TRBV12-4,NA,TRBJ1-4,CASSTGEKLFF
TRBV5-6,NA,TRBJ2-5,CASSLLKGRAQYF
TRBV6-1,TRBD1,TRBJ1-5,CASSAGQGWTASNQPQHF
TRBV28,TRBD2,TRBJ2-7,CASSRGGSPWDLEQYF
TRBV12-3/TRBV12-4,NA,TRBJ1-1,CASSLRGRLNTEAFF
TRBV2,NA,TRBJ1-4,CASSARGVRANEKLFF
TRBV20-1,TRBD2,TRBJ2-1,CSARSLLAGAPGEQFF
TRBV7-6,TRBD2,TRBJ2-3,CASRSGVATDTQYF
TRBV4-1,TRBD1,TRBJ1-1,CASSPPPPTGGKTEAFF
TRBV27,NA,TRBJ2-7,CASSFRATYYEQYF
TRBV7-2,NA,TRBJ2-5,CASTRGPTETQYF
TRBV7-6,NA,TRBJ1-6,CASSLFGIRSPLHF
TRBV10-2,NA,TRBJ1-1,CASSVRGAEAFF
TRBV4-1,NA,TRBJ2-7,CASSQDPGSLHPEYF
TRBV19,NA,TRBJ1-4,CASSIRFLVTTNEKLFF
TRBV18,TRBD2,TRBJ2-1,CASSPRLAGGDNEQFF
TRBV15,NA,TRBJ1-4,CATSREDQGFGEKLFF
TRBV28,NA,TRBJ1-5,CASNPPGAGGQPQHF
TRBV12-3/TRBV12-4,NA,TRBJ2-2,CASSYAGTGNTGELFF
TRBV7-8,NA,TRBJ2-1,CASSSLRGTRYNEQFF
TRBV5-4,NA,TRBJ2-7,CASSETASTYEQYF
TRBV5-6,NA,TRBJ1-4,CASSTGNEKLFF
TRBV7-2,NA,TRBJ1-3,CASSLVPGPRTGNTIYF
TRBV7-6,TRBD2,TRBJ2-1,CASSPRYTSGGGNEQFF
TRBV2,NA,TRBJ2-7,CASSARVGQYF
TRBV27,NA,TRBJ1-5,CASSLSRSRGGPQHF
TRBV30,NA,TRBJ1-4,CAWSGRGGEKLFF
TRBV7-2,TRBD2,TRBJ2-7,CASSRTSGGPYEQYF
TRBV3-1,NA,TRBJ2-2,CASSHSVTGELFF
TRBV6-1,NA,TRBJ2-1,CASSEFWRTADEQFF
TRBV5-6,NA,TRBJ1-6,CASSVNTGFGSLHF
TRBV28,NA,TRBJ1-6,CASSLLVQQNSPLHF
TRBV7-2,NA,TRBJ2-7,CASSSNGGPYEQYF
TRBV6-1,NA,TRBJ1-3,CASLRTDSGNTIYF
TRBV6-1,NA,TRBJ2-1,CASSDRDLGNEQFF
TRBV28,NA,TRBJ1-3,CASSPRQLGNTIYF
TRBV7-6,NA,TRBJ1-2,CASSLEQVYGYTF
TRBV20-1,TRBD2,TRBJ2-2,CSARGPSGGTNTGELFF
TRBV19,NA,TRBJ2-3,CASSQTPSTDTQYF
TRBV30,TRBD1,TRBJ2-2,CAWSVKGGSGELFF
TRBV27,NA,TRBJ1-1,CASGAQVNTEAFF
TRBV6-1,TRBD1,TRBJ2-1,CASPSPRTGYNEQFF
TRBV4-1,TRBD2,TRBJ2-7,CASSQDGGGGYEQYF
TRBV6-5,NA,TRBJ2-4,CASSYAGALGAKNIQYF
TRBV6-2/TRBV6-3,TRBD2,TRBJ2-1,CASSYRGTTSGRVWTGEQFF
TRBV12-3/TRBV12-4,NA,TRBJ1-5,CASSWGRSNQPQHF
TRBV20-1,NA,TRBJ1-1,CSAPSGGHTEAFF
TRBV5-1,NA,TRBJ2-7,CASSLVTTYEQYF